Listed here are 17 T cell receptor beta chains from one sample, sequenced in a study of STAT3 mutations in large granular lymphocyte leukemia. Only in-frame clones appear in the TCRdb table, and some are missing; sequencing was by immunoSEQ multiplex PCR. The table shows around 10,000 clones, with around 49% occurring only once. Antigens for these TCRs are unknown. Study findings and constraints: Every T-cell large granular lymphocyte leukemia patient had at least one immunodominant TCR beta clonotype.

Sequencing used peripheral blood mononuclear cells. Receptor source: a boy between 5 and 17 years old with T-cell large granular lymphocyte leukemia. Some clones in this sample may be carry-over from other donors' samples.

The rearrangement joins TRBV4-3 to TRBJ2-1; 9 nucleotides match TRBD2. CDR3 length equals 16 residues. Germline values: CDR1 LGHNA, CDR2 YSLEER. V lost 0 bases, J lost 0 bases, and 0 bases stayed unmatched. The CDR3 loop reads CASSQERGGSYNEQFF. As DNA, the CDR3 is TGCGCCAGCAGCCAAGAGCGGGGGGGCTCCTACAATGAGCAGTTCTTC.

A word on this clone: At one end, the junction sequence differs from germline, possibly due to a read error. This chain links TRBV29-1 with TRBJ2-3, with D perhaps matching TRBD2 (5 bases). The CDR3 runs to 15 residues. CDR1 and CDR2 from the germline V gene are SQVTM and ANQGSEA. The CDR3, as DNA: TGCAGCATTGAAGCCAGCGGAAGTAGCACAGATACGCAGTATTTT. Protein: CSIEASGSSTDTQYF.

This chain joins TRBV7-8 and TRBJ2-3; D possibly corresponds to TRBD2 (5 bases). Trimming shortened V by 5 bases and J by 0 bases, and 21 bases separated the two germline ends. Germline CDR1 SGHVS, CDR2 FQNEAQ. CDR3 length equals 18 residues. The CDR3 sequence: CASSKGIPARTSTDTQYF. The CDR3 DNA is TGTGCCAGCAGCAAAGGTATCCCAGCGCGGACTAGCACAGATACGCAGTATTTT. Drawing the rest from reference TRBV7-8 and TRBJ2-3, the complete variable domain is GAGVSQSPRYKVAKRGQDVALRCDPISGHVSLFWYQQALGQGPEFLTYFQNEAQLDKSGLPSDRFFAERPEGSVSTLKIQRTQQEDSAVYLCASSKGIPARTSTDTQYFGPGTRLTVL.

The chain is built from TRBV20-1 and TRBJ2-7, with a possible D match to TRBD1 (6 bases). Trimming took off 4 bases at V and 3 bases at J, with 7 bases between the two ends. In germline, CDR1 is DFQATT, CDR2 SNEGSKA (reference sequence). CDR3 length equals 11 residues. CDR3 bases: TGCAGTGCTAAACAGGGCTACGAGCAGTACTTC. It is translated as CSAKQGYEQYF.

The chain carries TRBV5-4 and TRBJ2-1; 14 positions agree with TRBD2. This CDR3 has 15 amino acids. Germline values: CDR1 SGHNT, CDR2 YYREEE (reference sequence). V shed 4 bases, J shed 8 bases, and the junction held 5 bases outside the gene matches. This CDR3 reads CASSPRLAGGHEQFF. The CDR3, as DNA: TGTGCCAGCAGCCCAAGACTAGCGGGGGGGCATGAGCAGTTCTTC.

The table lists this clone with a few counts. V gene TRBV25-1 combines with J gene TRBJ2-7, with D perhaps matching TRBD1 (6 bases). The germline gives CDR1 MGHDK, CDR2 SYGVNS. The CDR3 is 13 amino acids. The V and J ends lost 6 bases and 2 bases respectively, with 11 bases between them. CDR3 amino acids: CASSRQEAYEQYF. In DNA form, the CDR3 reads TGTGCCAGCAGCAGACAGGAAGCCTACGAGCAGTACTTC.

The genes are TRBV18 and TRBJ2-7; the D is unclear. Germline V lookup: CDR1 KGHSH, CDR2 LQKENI. V was cut by 3 bases and J by 3 bases, with 15 bases left in between. The CDR3 is 15 amino acids. The CDR3 here is CASSPTEQVFYEQYF. CDR3 in DNA: TGTGCCAGCTCACCCACCGAGCAGGTTTTCTACGAGCAGTACTTC.

This chain links TRBV5-1 with TRBJ2-1; D is possibly TRBD1 or TRBD2 (7 bases each). Germline V gene lookup returns CDR1 SGHRS and CDR2 YFSETQ. V shed 0 bases and J shed 1 base, with 17 bases lying between them. The length of the CDR3 is 18 residues. As DNA, the CDR3 is TGCGCCAGCAGCTTGGCCCGTTCAGGGGGGGGATCCTACAATGAGCAGTTCTTC. As protein: CASSLARSGGGSYNEQFF. Combining the CDR3 with reference TRBV5-1 and TRBJ2-1 gives the whole variable domain KAGVTQTPRYLIKTRGQQVTLSCSPISGHRSVSWYQQTPGQGLQFLFEYFSETQRNKGNFPGRFSGRQFSNSRSEMNVSTLELGDSALYLCASSLARSGGGSYNEQFFGPGTRLTVL.

The rearrangement joins TRBV5-1 to TRBJ1-2, with a weak D call TRBD1 (5 bases). Germline-derived CDR1 and CDR2 are SGHRS and YFSETQ. Trimming stripped 4 bases from V and 2 bases from J, with 12 bases between. CDR3 length equals 14 residues. CDR3 residues: CASSPGHTNYGYTF. The CDR3 nucleotides are TGCGCCAGCAGCCCCGGACATACCAACTATGGCTACACCTTC.

By proportion, this clone is medium-sized (0.01 to 0.1%). J is TRBJ1-6 and V is TRBV15; D is uncertain. Germline CDR1 reads LNHNV; CDR2 reads YYDKDF (reference sequence). V was trimmed by 6 bases and J by 9 bases, leaving 12 bases between them. There are 13 residues in the CDR3. Written as DNA, the CDR3 is TGTGCCACCAGACCGGACCTTCTTTCACCCCTCCACTTT. This sequence encodes CATRPDLLSPLHF.

This rearrangement joins TRBV5-6 to TRBJ2-1, with 7 bases identical to TRBD2. The CDR3 contains 16 residues. CDR1 SGHDT and CDR2 YYEEEE come from the germline V gene. The trim removed 0 bases at V and 2 bases at J, leaving 5 bases unmatched. The CDR3 DNA sequence: TGTGCCAGCAGCTTGGAGGTGCTAGCGGCCTACAATGAGCAGTTCTTC. It specifies CASSLEVLAAYNEQFF. The full variable domain, completed using reference TRBV5-6 and TRBJ2-1, is DAGVTQSPTHLIKTRGQQVTLRCSPKSGHDTVSWYQQALGQGPQFIFQYYEEEERQRGNFPDRFSGHQFPNYSSELNVNALLLGDSALYLCASSLEVLAAYNEQFFGPGTRLTVL.

CDR3 sequence (DNA): TGCGCCAGCAGCCCGGGACCGCGAAACACTGAAGCTTTCTTT. Protein: CASSPGPRNTEAFF. The chain combines TRBV5-1 with TRBJ1-1; D might be TRBD1 (5 bases). The V and J ends lost 4 bases and 2 bases respectively, with 12 bases between them. The CDR3 runs 14 residues. The germline CDR1 and CDR2 sequences are SGHRS and YFSETQ. Full variable domain (remainder filled in from reference TRBV5-1 and TRBJ1-1): KAGVTQTPRYLIKTRGQQVTLSCSPISGHRSVSWYQQTPGQGLQFLFEYFSETQRNKGNFPGRFSGRQFSNSRSEMNVSTLELGDSALYLCASSPGPRNTEAFFGQGTRLTVV.

The sample holds a few counts of this clone. This rearrangement joins TRBV30 to TRBJ2-6, with a weak D call TRBD2 (6 bases). V shed 5 bases and J shed 1 base, with 18 bases lying between them. This CDR3 has 17 amino acids. Germline assignment: CDR1 GTSNPN and CDR2 SVGIG (reference sequence). CDR3 DNA: TGTGCCTGGGCCAGTGGGGGGTCCCTATCTGGGGCCAACGTCCTGACTTTC. It yields the protein CAWASGGSLSGANVLTF.

V gene TRBV5-1 combines with J gene TRBJ1-3; D is possibly TRBD1 (6 bases). The CDR3 is 19 residues long. The germline V gene has CDR1 SGHRS and CDR2 YFSETQ. V lost 4 bases and J 12 bases, leaving 35 bases between the germline ends. Here the CDR3 DNA reads TGCGCCAGCAGCAGCCGGGACAAGGCGTATACTTTCAACCCATCGGGCATATATTTT. Protein: CASSSRDKAYTFNPSGIYF.

The chain has TRBV30 and TRBJ2-5; D perhaps matches TRBD2 (5 bases). The CDR3 consists of 13 residues. CDR1 GTSNPN and CDR2 SVGIG come from the germline V gene (reference sequence). Trimming took off 0 bases at V and 7 bases at J, with 12 bases between the two ends. CDR3 in DNA: TGTGCCTGGAGTGTAAACGCTGGGAGGACCCAGTACTTC. Its protein is CAWSVNAGRTQYF.

V usage is TRBV5-4 and J usage is TRBJ2-3; TRBD2 matches at 11 bases. V shed 2 bases and J 3 bases; nucleotides not matched to a gene: 2. The CDR3 consists of 15 residues. Looked up from germline, CDR1 is SGHNT and CDR2 is YYREEE (reference sequence). CDR3 bases: TGTGCCAGCAGCTTTAGCGGGAGGGGTACAGATACGCAGTATTTT. Translation: CASSFSGRGTDTQYF.

The chain carries TRBV30 and TRBJ2-3; tentatively, D is TRBD2 (5 bases). The CDR3 is 14 amino acids. CDR1 is GTSNPN and CDR2 is SVGIG in the germline V gene (reference sequence). Trimming took off 2 bases at V and 2 bases at J, with 11 bases between the two ends. CDR3 DNA sequence: TGTGCCTGGAGTACCGCGGGCCCCACAGATACGCAGTATTTT. Translation: CAWSTAGPTDTQYF. The complete variable domain, with remaining parts taken from reference TRBV30 and TRBJ2-3, reads SQTIHQWPATLVQPVGSPLSLECTVEGTSNPNLYWYRQAAGRGLQLLFYSVGIGQISSEVPQNLSASRPQDRQFILSSKKLLLSDSGFYLCAWSTAGPTDTQYFGPGTRLTVL.